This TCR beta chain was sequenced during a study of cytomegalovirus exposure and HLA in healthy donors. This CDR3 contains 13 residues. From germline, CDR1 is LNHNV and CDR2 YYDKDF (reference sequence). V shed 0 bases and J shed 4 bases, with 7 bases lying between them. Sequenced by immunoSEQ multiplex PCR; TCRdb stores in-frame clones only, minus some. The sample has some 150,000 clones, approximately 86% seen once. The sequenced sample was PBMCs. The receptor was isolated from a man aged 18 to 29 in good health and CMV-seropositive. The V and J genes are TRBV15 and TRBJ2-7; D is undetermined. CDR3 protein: CATSRDASYEQYF. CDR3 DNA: TGTGCCACCAGCAGAGATGCGAGTTACGAGCAGTACTTC.